This TCR beta chain was recorded in a study of tumor-infiltrating lymphocytes in oesophageal squamous cell carcinoma. The CDR3 runs to 15 residues. Germline CDR1 is SGHAT and CDR2 is FQNNGV. TCRdb re-analysed the PCR reads in MiXCR, keeping a single row per CDR3 protein. The repertoire includes under 20,000 distinct CDR3 sequences, under 50% of them detected once, and 6.8% sits in the top ten. This clonotype originated in a male donor with esophageal squamous cell carcinoma. What was sequenced was blood. The chain couples TRBV11-2 to TRBJ2-5; tentatively, D is TRBD1 (5 bases). The J call may be faulty, since TRBJ2-1 better matches the DNA end. The CDR3 DNA follows: TGTGCCAGCAGCTTAGGGGCCAACAGGAACAATGAGCAGTTCTTC. Translation gives CASSLGANRNNEQFF.